This TCR beta chain is from a study of shared clonotypes between healthy human individuals. Germline CDR1 GTSNPN, CDR2 SVGIG (reference sequence). The V end was cut by 0 bases, the J end by 5 bases, with 16 bases between. The CDR3 is 16 residues long. Whole-study findings and limits: Clonotype sharing across donors was expected to vary with sequencing depth. The study found about 5% of naive CD4 clonotypes shared across a handful of donors.

Naive CD8 isolation took CD45RO-negative cells positively selected for CCR7 and excluded terminally differentiated effector memory CD45RA+ cells. Genomic DNA of each subset was evenly split across several immunoSEQ plates. Method: immunoSEQ multiplex PCR; TCRdb's copy keeps in-frame clones and lacks some. The repertoire holds roughly 600,000 clones, with roughly 98% as singletons. This clone was detected once. Its antigen remains unidentified. The clonotype originates from a young man in good health. The genes are TRBV30 and TRBJ1-4; D gene unclear. Sequenced material: naive CD8+ T cells sorted from blood. The DNA of the CDR3 is TGTGCCTGGAGTGTATCCTATGACAAACACAATGAAAAACTGTTTTTT. Its protein product is CAWSVSYDKHNEKLFF. The full variable domain, in which reference TRBV30 and TRBJ1-4 provide the parts outside the CDR3, is SQTIHQWPATLVQPVGSPLSLECTVEGTSNPNLYWYRQAAGRGLQLLFYSVGIGQISSEVPQNLSASRPQDRQFILSSKKLLLSDSGFYLCAWSVSYDKHNEKLFFGSGTQLSVL.